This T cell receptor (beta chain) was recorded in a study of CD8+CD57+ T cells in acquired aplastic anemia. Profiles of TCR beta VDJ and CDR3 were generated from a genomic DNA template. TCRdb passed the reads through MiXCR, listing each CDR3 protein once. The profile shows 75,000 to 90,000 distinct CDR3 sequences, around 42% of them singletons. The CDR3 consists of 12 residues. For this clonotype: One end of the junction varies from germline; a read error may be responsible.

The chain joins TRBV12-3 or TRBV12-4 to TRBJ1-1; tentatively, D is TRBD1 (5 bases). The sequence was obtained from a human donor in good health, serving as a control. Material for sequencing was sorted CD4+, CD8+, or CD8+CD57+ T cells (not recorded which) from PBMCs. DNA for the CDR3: TGTGCTAGCAGGCCCCCGGGGGGGAAAGCTTTCTTT. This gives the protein CASRPPGGKAFF.